One and the same sample provided the 15 T cell receptor beta chains below, sequenced in a study of blood T cell repertoires in COVID-19. Produced via immunoSEQ multiplex PCR; TCRdb's table is partial and in-frame only. The sample holds hundreds of thousands of clones, roughly 90% seen once. The specimen sequenced was PBMCs or T cells enriched from blood (not recorded which). These receptors were obtained from a woman in her 30s who had recovered from COVID-19.

The V and J genes are TRBV28 and TRBJ1-5; 7 bases are a match to TRBD1. The length of the CDR3 is 18 residues. Per the germline V gene, CDR1 is MDHEN and CDR2 is SYDVKM. V was pared by 3 bases and J by 3 bases, with 14 bases of the junction left unmatched. This chain's CDR3 is CASSLRGDSGPPNQPQHF. Written as DNA, the CDR3 is TGTGCCAGCAGTTTGAGGGGGGACAGTGGCCCACCCAATCAGCCCCAGCATTTT.

The CDR3 DNA sequence: TGTGCCGCAGGGTATAATTCACCCCTCCACTTT. This codes for CAAGYNSPLHF. This sequence joins TRBV19 and TRBJ1-6, with D possibly TRBD1 on 5 matching bases. The CDR3 is 11 residues long. V was shortened by 11 bases and J by 4 bases, with 6 bases between the two germline ends. The germline V gene has CDR1 LNHDA and CDR2 SQIVND (reference sequence). Complete variable domain (other parts from reference TRBV19 and TRBJ1-6): DGGITQSPKYLFRKEGQNVTLSCEQNLNHDAMYWYRQDPGQGLRLIYYSQIVNDFQKGDIAEGYSVSREKKESFPLTVTSAQKNPTAFYLCAAGYNSPLHFGNGTRLTVT.

This chain uses TRBV28 with TRBJ1-4; D is unclear. The germline V gene encodes CDR1 MDHEN and CDR2 SYDVKM. The CDR3 is 15 residues long. V was cut by 3 bases and J by 7 bases, with 15 bases left in between. CDR3 protein: CASSFGRVRGEKLFF. In DNA form, the CDR3 reads TGTGCCAGCAGTTTCGGTAGGGTGCGGGGTGAAAAACTGTTTTTT.

The rearrangement links TRBV5-1 to TRBJ2-1; TRBD2 aligns across 9 bases. V gave up 4 bases and J gave up 10 bases; unmatched junction bases: 12. CDR1 and CDR2 (germline): SGHRS, YFSETQ. The length of the CDR3 is 15 residues. The CDR3 spells CASSLGLAGTGEQFF. CDR3 coding DNA: TGCGCCAGCAGCCTGGGGCTAGCGGGAACCGGGGAGCAGTTCTTC.

V and J are TRBV9 and TRBJ1-5; D is unresolved. Looked up from germline, CDR1 is SGDLS and CDR2 is YYNGEE. Trimming removed 0 bases at V and 7 bases at J, with 14 bases between. The CDR3 runs to 15 residues. The CDR3 DNA reads as TGTGCCAGCAGCGTAGATGGGCGTTTGAGCCAGCCCCAGCATTTT. Its protein product is CASSVDGRLSQPQHF.

The chain links TRBV27 to TRBJ1-2; D perhaps matches TRBD1 (6 bases). V was shortened by 8 bases and J by 6 bases, with 16 bases between the two germline ends. CDR3 size: 13 residues. CDR1 MNHEY and CDR2 SMNVEV come from the germline V gene (reference sequence). Here the CDR3 DNA reads TGTGCCAGCCGGGCACAGGGTCCGGATGGCTACACCTTC. Its protein product is CASRAQGPDGYTF.

A single count supports this clone. The V and J genes are TRBV5-1 and TRBJ1-4; 9 positions agree with TRBD1. The trim removed 0 bases at V and 3 bases at J, leaving 0 bases unmatched. Germline assignment: CDR1 SGHRS and CDR2 YFSETQ. The CDR3 consists of 15 residues. The CDR3 DNA reads as TGCGCCAGCAGCTTGGGACAGGGGGCTAATGAAAAACTGTTTTTT. Residues: CASSLGQGANEKLFF.

This rearrangement joins TRBV4-1 to TRBJ2-7, with D perhaps matching TRBD1 (5 bases). The V and J ends lost 4 bases and 2 bases respectively, with 12 bases between them. Germline V lookup: CDR1 MGHRA, CDR2 YSYEKL. The length of the CDR3 is 14 residues. CDR3 nucleotide sequence: TGCGCCAGCAGCCTCATAGACAGAACCTACGAGCAGTACTTC. This gives the protein CASSLIDRTYEQYF.

In the case of this clone: Other DNA sequences in this sample translate to the same CDR3. V and J are TRBV7-2 and TRBJ2-7, with 9 bases identical to TRBD1. The CDR3 sequence is 14 residues long. Germline trimming cut 5 bases from V and 3 bases from J; bases unmatched to any gene: 5. Looked up from germline, CDR1 is SGHTA and CDR2 is FQGNSA. CDR3 protein: CASSRPGQGYEQYF. In nucleotides, the CDR3 is TGTGCCAGCAGCCGGCCGGGACAGGGCTACGAGCAGTACTTC.

V usage is TRBV13 and J usage is TRBJ2-1; maybe TRBD2 (6 bases). This CDR3 comprises 14 residues. The V end lost 5 bases, the J end lost 6 bases, and 14 bases lay between the germline ends. The germline gives CDR1 PRHDT, CDR2 FYEKMQ (reference sequence). The CDR3 spells CASSIGTPSNEQFF. The CDR3 coding sequence is TGTGCCAGCAGCATCGGGACTCCTAGCAATGAGCAGTTCTTC.

The chain is built from TRBV11-2 and TRBJ2-7; possibly TRBD2 for D (5 bases). The CDR3 is 15 residues long. The V end was cut by 3 bases, the J end by 0 bases, with 12 bases between. The germline gives CDR1 SGHAT, CDR2 FQNNGV. The CDR3 reads CASSLRAESSYEQYF. CDR3 in DNA: TGTGCCAGCAGCTTGAGGGCAGAGAGCTCCTACGAGCAGTACTTC.

The V gene is TRBV28, the J gene TRBJ2-1; 8 positions match TRBD2. V lost 4 bases to trimming and J lost 8 bases; unmatched junction nucleotides: 13. Germline-derived CDR1 and CDR2 are MDHEN and SYDVKM. This CDR3 is built from 16 residues. Here the CDR3 reads CASSSQGTSLGYEQFF. CDR3 sequence (DNA): TGTGCCAGCAGTTCCCAGGGGACTAGTCTCGGTTATGAGCAGTTCTTC.

CDR3 loop: CASSQGEGTGELFF. DNA of the CDR3: TGTGCCAGCAGCCAAGGGGAGGGGACCGGGGAGCTGTTTTTT. This chain uses TRBV4-2 with TRBJ2-2, with 7 bases fitting TRBD2. With 1 base clipped from V and 5 bases from J, the junction kept 1 base outside the gene matches. The germline gives CDR1 LGHNA, CDR2 YNFKEQ. CDR3 length equals 14 residues.

The chain is built from TRBV5-1 and TRBJ1-4, with D tentatively TRBD1 (5 bases). The germline gives CDR1 SGHRS, CDR2 YFSETQ. Trimming pared 5 bases from V and 6 bases from J, leaving 17 bases between. The CDR3 covers 15 residues. The DNA of the CDR3 is TGCGCCAGCAGGTCGTCCGGGACTTTAGATGAAAAACTGTTTTTT. The encoded protein is CASRSSGTLDEKLFF.

CDR3 coding DNA: TGTGCCAGCAGCTTTACCGGACTAGCGGCAGAGCAGTTCTTC. Translation gives CASSFTGLAAEQFF. The J gene is TRBJ2-1, the V gene TRBV9, with 10 nucleotides matching TRBD2. V gave up 4 bases and J gave up 10 bases; unmatched junction bases: 8. The CDR3 runs to 14 residues. Germline lookup yields CDR1 SGDLS and CDR2 YYNGEE.